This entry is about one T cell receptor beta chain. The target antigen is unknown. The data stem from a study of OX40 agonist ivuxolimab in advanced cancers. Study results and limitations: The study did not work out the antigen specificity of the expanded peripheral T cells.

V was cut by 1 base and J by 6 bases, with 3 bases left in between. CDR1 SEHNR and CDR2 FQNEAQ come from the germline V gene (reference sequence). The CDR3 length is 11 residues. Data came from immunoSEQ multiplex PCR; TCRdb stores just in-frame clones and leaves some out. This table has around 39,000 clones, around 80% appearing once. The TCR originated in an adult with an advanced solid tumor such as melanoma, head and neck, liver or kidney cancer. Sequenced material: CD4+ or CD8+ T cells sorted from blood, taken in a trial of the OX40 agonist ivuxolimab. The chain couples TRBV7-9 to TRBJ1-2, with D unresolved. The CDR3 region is CASSLGNGYTF. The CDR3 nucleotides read TGTGCCAGCAGCTTAGGGAATGGCTACACCTTC. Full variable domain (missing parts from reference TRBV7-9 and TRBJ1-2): DTGVSQNPRHKITKRGQNVTFRCDPISEHNRLYWYRQTLGQGPEFLTYFQNEAQLEKSRLLSDRFSAERPKGSFSTLEIQRTEQGDSAMYLCASSLGNGYTFGSGTRLTVV.